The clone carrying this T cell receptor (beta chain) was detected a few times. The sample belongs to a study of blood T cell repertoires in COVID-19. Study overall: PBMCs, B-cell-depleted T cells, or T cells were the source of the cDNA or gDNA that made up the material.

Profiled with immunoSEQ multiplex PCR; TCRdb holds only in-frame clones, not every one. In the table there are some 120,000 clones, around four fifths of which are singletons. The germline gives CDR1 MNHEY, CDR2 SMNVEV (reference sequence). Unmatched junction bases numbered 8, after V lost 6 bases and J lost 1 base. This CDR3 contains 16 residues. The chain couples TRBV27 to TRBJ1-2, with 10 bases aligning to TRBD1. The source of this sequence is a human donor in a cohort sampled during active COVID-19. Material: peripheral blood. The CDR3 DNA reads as TGTGCCAGCAGCCCTCTTAGGGACAGGGGTAACTATGGCTACACCTTC. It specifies CASSPLRDRGNYGYTF.